What follows is one T cell receptor beta chain and its context. Antigen specificity is unknown. The sample originates from a study of T cell responses to AZD1222 COVID-19 vaccine. Study findings and constraints: Spike-specific TCR breadth and depth grew following two AZD1222 doses. Regions 160-218 and 743-854 held dominance among vaccine-associated CD4 TCRs, which spanned spike. Baseline testing showed seropositivity in only six or seven AZD1222 recipients.

Method: immunoSEQ multiplex PCR; TCRdb's copy keeps in-frame clones and lacks some. The data show some 140,000 clones, with about 85% seen just once and less than 3.5% held by the top ten. Trimming took 2 bases from V and 0 from J, leaving 10 bases between them. There are 16 residues in the CDR3. The germline V gene has CDR1 SGHTA and CDR2 FQGNSA. The input for sequencing was peripheral blood, taken on day 0 of AZD1222 vaccination. The chain is built from TRBV7-2 and TRBJ2-2, with TRBD1 as a possible D gene (5 bases). This TCR derives from an adult in good health. The CDR3 reads CASSLNSGSNTGELFF. In nucleotides, the CDR3 is TGTGCCAGCAGCTTAAATTCAGGGTCGAACACCGGGGAGCTGTTTTTT.